The next 30 T cell receptor beta chains were all read from a single sample in a study of blood T cell repertoires in COVID-19. Using immunoSEQ multiplex PCR, the repertoire was profiled, and TCRdb retains in-frame clones only, with some absent. The sample has some 130,000 clones, approximately 86% seen once. Sequences were obtained from peripheral blood. These receptors were taken from a woman aged 70-85 years with COVID-19, enrolled during active disease.

V is TRBV19 and J is TRBJ1-1; D gene ambiguous. Looked up from germline, CDR1 is LNHDA and CDR2 is SQIVND (reference sequence). The CDR3 is 15 residues long. V was trimmed by 7 bases and J by 4 bases, leaving 19 bases between them. CDR3 DNA: TGTGCCAGTAAAGAGTCTGGAGGGAGAGGCACTGAAGCTTTCTTT. Its protein product is CASKESGGRGTEAFF. Full variable domain (remainder filled in from reference TRBV19 and TRBJ1-1): DGGITQSPKYLFRKEGQNVTLSCEQNLNHDAMYWYRQDPGQGLRLIYYSQIVNDFQKGDIAEGYSVSREKKESFPLTVTSAQKNPTAFYLCASKESGGRGTEAFFGQGTRLTVV.

The chain links TRBV12-3 or TRBV12-4 to TRBJ1-2, with D possibly matching TRBD1 (6 bases). The CDR3 spans 13 residues. V lost 5 bases and J 4 bases, leaving 11 bases between the germline ends. Written as DNA, the CDR3 is TGTGCCAGCAGTCTTACAGGGCCCTATGGCTACACCTTC. Translation: CASSLTGPYGYTF.

This clone appeared a single time. CDR3 amino acids: CASSAVQNIYGYTF. In DNA, the CDR3 is TGTGCCAGCAGTGCCGTACAGAACATCTATGGCTACACCTTC. The chain recombines TRBV2 with TRBJ1-2; D call uncertain. V gave up 4 bases and J gave up 4 bases, with 13 bases separating them. The V gene's germline CDR1 is SNHLY and CDR2 FYNNEI. This CDR3 has 14 amino acids.

This chain connects TRBV7-3 to TRBJ2-2; no definite D call. Trimming left V 1 base short and J 2 bases short, with 11 bases between. Per the germline V gene, CDR1 is SGHTA and CDR2 is FQGTGA. The CDR3 spans 16 residues. This chain's CDR3 is CASSLSPSVNTGELFF. The CDR3 bases are TGTGCCAGCAGCTTAAGTCCGTCGGTCAACACCGGGGAGCTGTTTTTT.

The chain employs TRBV7-8 and TRBJ1-3, with D possibly TRBD1 on 6 matching bases. This CDR3 region has 16 residues. From germline, CDR1 is SGHVS and CDR2 FQNEAQ. Trimming removed 5 bases at V and 0 bases at J, with 14 bases between. In nucleotides, the CDR3 is TGTGCCAGCAGCACGCGGACAGACTTCTCTGGAAACACCATATATTTT. This codes for CASSTRTDFSGNTIYF.

The genes are TRBV11-3 and TRBJ2-1; perhaps TRBD2 as D (5 bases). The germline CDR1 and CDR2 sequences are SGHNT and YENEEA. This CDR3 has 16 amino acids. The V end lost 0 bases, the J end lost 8 bases, and 17 bases lay between the germline ends. CDR3 in DNA: TGTGCCAGCAGCTTAGATGGGCCGCTAGCCGCGGATGAGCAGTTCTTC. This translates into CASSLDGPLAADEQFF.

This chain links TRBV5-1 with TRBJ2-1; tentative D call: TRBD1 (5 bases). CDR3 length: 15 amino acids. V lost 3 bases and J 10 bases, leaving 20 bases between the germline ends. Germline lookup yields CDR1 SGHRS and CDR2 YFSETQ. CDR3 protein: CASSSRLEGAKEQFF. CDR3 in DNA: TGCGCCAGCAGCTCCAGGCTGGAAGGGGCAAAGGAGCAGTTCTTC.

The chain is built from TRBV2 and TRBJ2-7; the match to TRBD2 covers 8 bases. Trimming took 0 bases from V and 2 from J; bases not matched to a gene: 3. The CDR3 loop spans 15 amino acids. The germline V gene encodes CDR1 SNHLY and CDR2 FYNNEI. Here the CDR3 reads CASSEALLAAYEQYF. For the CDR3, the DNA is TGTGCCAGCAGTGAAGCTTTACTAGCGGCCTACGAGCAGTACTTC.

V gene TRBV6-5 combines with J gene TRBJ1-5, with D possibly matching TRBD1 (5 bases). From germline, CDR1 is MNHEY and CDR2 SVGAGI. The V and J ends lost 6 bases and 4 bases respectively, with 13 bases between them. The CDR3 contains 14 residues. The CDR3 DNA is TGTGCCAGCAGACAAACAGGAGAAAATCAGCCCCAGCATTTT. Translating it yields CASRQTGENQPQHF.

V gene TRBV2 combines with J gene TRBJ2-3; D call uncertain. Per germline, CDR1 SNHLY and CDR2 FYNNEI. This CDR3 comprises 15 residues. V gave up 3 bases and J gave up 2 bases, with 12 bases separating them. The CDR3 is CASSEASPFTDTQYF. Written as DNA, the CDR3 is TGTGCCAGCAGTGAGGCTAGTCCCTTCACAGATACGCAGTATTTT.

V and J are TRBV28 and TRBJ2-7, with 10 bases fitting TRBD1. CDR3 length: 15 amino acids. Germline values: CDR1 MDHEN, CDR2 SYDVKM. V dropped 4 bases and J dropped 3; count of bases not matched to a gene: 6. CDR3 coding DNA: TGTGCCAGCAGTTCCGGGACAGGGGCCTACTACGAGCAGTACTTC. Translated: CASSSGTGAYYEQYF.

The V and J genes are TRBV9 and TRBJ2-3; D gene unclear. CDR3 length: 13 amino acids. Germline CDR1 reads SGDLS; CDR2 reads YYNGEE. Trimming removed 5 bases at V and 6 bases at J, with 13 bases between. DNA for the CDR3: TGTGCCAGCAGGTCGTCAGGTTCGGATACGCAGTATTTT. Amino acids: CASRSSGSDTQYF.

This chain connects TRBV5-4 to TRBJ2-2; 10 bases map to TRBD2. The CDR3 extends over 15 amino acids. Germline CDR1 and CDR2: SGHNT and YYREEE (reference sequence). V shed 2 bases and J 3 bases; nucleotides not matched to a gene: 1. The CDR3 nucleotides are TGTGCCAGCAGCTTTGGGACTAGCGACACCGGGGAGCTGTTTTTT. This sequence encodes CASSFGTSDTGELFF.

The chain has TRBV7-2 and TRBJ1-1, with D hard to call. The CDR3 totals 12 residues. Germline values: CDR1 SGHTA, CDR2 FQGNSA. The V end was cut by 7 bases, the J end by 8 bases, with 14 bases between. CDR3 residues: CASTMTLSEAFF. The CDR3 DNA reads as TGTGCCAGCACCATGACTCTCTCCGAAGCTTTCTTT.

The chain recombines TRBV2 with TRBJ2-6; 8 nucleotides align to TRBD1. CDR1 and CDR2 (germline): SNHLY, FYNNEI. Losses at the gene ends were 8 bases for V and 3 bases for J; bases not matched to a gene: 15. The CDR3 contains 18 residues. CDR3 protein: CASEIPGQVLGGANVLTF. CDR3 in DNA: TGTGCCAGCGAAATTCCGGGACAGGTGCTTGGTGGGGCCAACGTCCTGACTTTC.

V gene TRBV5-4 combines with J gene TRBJ2-5, with 8 positions matching TRBD2. This CDR3 comprises 15 residues. Germline V gene lookup returns CDR1 SGHNT and CDR2 YYREEE (reference sequence). Trimming took 5 bases from V and 4 from J; bases not matched to a gene: 10. The CDR3 bases are TGTGCCAGCAGTCCCAGCGGGGGCCCTACAGAGACCCAGTACTTC. Translating gives CASSPSGGPTETQYF.

V gene TRBV11-3 combines with J gene TRBJ2-5; 8 bases map to TRBD1. The germline V gene has CDR1 SGHNT and CDR2 YENEEA. The V segment lost 5 bases and the J segment 5 bases; nucleotides outside the gene matches: 13. This CDR3 has 16 residues. In DNA, the CDR3 is TGTGCCAGCAGCGGGGCCGGACAGGGAAATGAGGAGACCCAGTACTTC. It is translated as CASSGAGQGNEETQYF.

CDR3 nucleotide sequence: TGTGCCAGCAGCGAACAGGGTGGCGGGGAGCTGTTTTTT. It translates to CASSEQGGGELFF. The V call is TRBV9, the J call TRBJ2-2, with a weak D call TRBD1 (6 bases). With 3 bases removed from V and 7 bases from J, the gap between germline ends came to 10 bases. Germline V gives CDR1 SGDLS, CDR2 YYNGEE. There are 13 residues in the CDR3.

V is TRBV7-6 and J is TRBJ1-6; D call uncertain. Per germline, CDR1 SGHVS and CDR2 FNYEAQ. The length of the CDR3 is 15 residues. V was trimmed by 1 base and J by 0 bases, leaving 4 bases between them. This chain's CDR3 is CASSLESSYNSPLHF. The CDR3, as DNA: TGTGCCAGCAGCTTAGAGAGCTCCTATAATTCACCCCTCCACTTT.

This chain joins TRBV7-8 and TRBJ2-7; 7 bases line up with TRBD2. Germline CDR1 and CDR2: SGHVS and FQNEAQ. V lost 5 bases, J lost 3 bases, and 7 bases stayed unmatched. CDR3 length: 14 amino acids. CDR3 residues: CASSLRGRDYEQYF. DNA of the CDR3: TGTGCCAGCAGCCTGCGGGGGAGAGACTACGAGCAGTACTTC.

The chain's CDR3 is CASSLALAGGTHNEQFF. In DNA, the CDR3 is TGTGCCAGCAGCTTGGCCCTAGCGGGGGGGACGCACAATGAGCAGTTCTTC. The chain joins TRBV5-5 to TRBJ2-1; 12 nucleotides line up with TRBD2. This CDR3 comprises 17 residues. J lost 5 bases, V lost 0 bases, and 6 bases had no gene match. Germline values: CDR1 SGHKS, CDR2 YYEKEE (reference sequence). The full variable domain, in which reference TRBV5-5 and TRBJ2-1 provide the parts outside the CDR3, is DAGVTQSPTHLIKTRGQQVTLRCSPISGHKSVSWYQQVLGQGPQFIFQYYEKEERGRGNFPDRFSARQFPNYSSELNVNALLLGDSALYLCASSLALAGGTHNEQFFGPGTRLTVL.

The J gene is TRBJ1-1, the V gene TRBV25-1; TRBD1 is a possible D gene (5 bases). In germline, CDR1 is MGHDK, CDR2 SYGVNS. The CDR3 contains 15 residues. V was trimmed by 5 bases and J by 9 bases, leaving 22 bases between them. The CDR3 sequence: CASSPNGGRESKAFF. Here the CDR3 DNA reads TGTGCCAGCAGTCCCAACGGGGGAAGGGAATCCAAAGCTTTCTTT.

This clone occurred once. The J gene is TRBJ1-1, the V gene TRBV27; a possible D gene is TRBD1 (5 bases). The CDR3 loop spans 16 amino acids. V was cut by 5 bases and J by 10 bases, with 26 bases left in between. Germline assignment: CDR1 MNHEY and CDR2 SMNVEV (reference sequence). In DNA form, the CDR3 reads TGTGCCAGCAGTCACCGGCGGGGGATGGGGATAGACCGAGCTTTCTTT. It codes for CASSHRRGMGIDRAFF.

The chain recombines TRBV30 with TRBJ2-5, with TRBD2 as a possible D gene (5 bases). Germline loops: CDR1 GTSNPN, CDR2 SVGIG (reference sequence). This CDR3 comprises 14 residues. Trimming took off 3 bases at V and 10 bases at J, with 21 bases between the two ends. CDR3 in amino acids: CAWRGPGSQRDQYF. As DNA, the CDR3 is TGTGCCTGGAGGGGTCCGGGTTCCCAGAGGGACCAGTACTTC.

This clone was recorded a few times. The chain carries TRBV28 and TRBJ1-1; unclear D gene. In germline, CDR1 is MDHEN, CDR2 SYDVKM. V lost 3 bases and J 1 base, leaving 6 bases between the germline ends. This CDR3 contains 13 residues. CDR3 loop: CASSFRWNTEAFF. The CDR3 DNA is TGTGCCAGCAGTTTTAGATGGAACACTGAAGCTTTCTTT.

The chain couples TRBV18 to TRBJ1-1, with a weak D call TRBD1 (6 bases). Germline V CDR1 and CDR2: KGHSH, LQKENI. CDR3 length: 15 amino acids. Trimming took 2 bases from V and 1 from J, leaving 11 bases between them. CDR3 region: CASSPEGHQNTEAFF. The CDR3 DNA follows: TGTGCCAGCTCACCAGAGGGACACCAGAACACTGAAGCTTTCTTT.

The chain recombines TRBV19 with TRBJ1-5, with a weak D call TRBD1 (5 bases). The CDR3 consists of 17 residues. V shed 3 bases and J shed 2 bases, with 17 bases lying between them. Germline V gene sequence: CDR1 LNHDA, CDR2 SQIVND (reference sequence). CDR3 loop: CASSIGGRGRGNQPQHF. The CDR3, as DNA: TGTGCCAGTAGTATTGGTGGTAGGGGCCGGGGCAATCAGCCCCAGCATTTT.

This chain uses TRBV7-2 with TRBJ2-1; D gene ambiguous. The V end lost 2 bases, the J end lost 2 bases, and 10 bases lay between the germline ends. The CDR3 totals 15 residues. Germline assignment: CDR1 SGHTA and CDR2 FQGNSA. The CDR3 region has the DNA TGTGCCAGCAGCTTAAGCCCCACGGCCTACAATGAGCAGTTCTTC. Translation: CASSLSPTAYNEQFF.

The gene calls are TRBV15 and TRBJ1-3, with 8 bases lining up with TRBD1. J was trimmed by 3 bases and V by 2 bases; bases with no gene match: 6. The CDR3 length is 16 residues. The germline CDR1 and CDR2 sequences are LNHNV and YYDKDF (reference sequence). CDR3: CATSRTTGGLGNTIYF. The CDR3 DNA sequence: TGTGCCACCAGCAGAACAACAGGGGGTCTTGGAAACACCATATATTTT. The variable domain in full, completed from reference TRBV15 and TRBJ1-3, reads DAMVIQNPRYQVTQFGKPVTLSCSQTLNHNVMYWYQQKSSQAPKLLFHYYDKDFNNEADTPDNFQSRRPNTSFCFLDIRSPGLGDTAMYLCATSRTTGGLGNTIYFGEGSWLTVV.

The chain uses TRBV19 and TRBJ2-2, with a weak D call TRBD1 (6 bases). Trimming took off 2 bases at V and 2 bases at J, with 9 bases between the two ends. The germline gives CDR1 LNHDA, CDR2 SQIVND (reference sequence). This CDR3 is 15 amino acids long. For the CDR3, the DNA is TGTGCCAGTAGTATACGGACAGTAAACACCGGGGAGCTGTTTTTT. It is translated as CASSIRTVNTGELFF. The complete variable domain, with remaining parts taken from reference TRBV19 and TRBJ2-2, reads DGGITQSPKYLFRKEGQNVTLSCEQNLNHDAMYWYRQDPGQGLRLIYYSQIVNDFQKGDIAEGYSVSREKKESFPLTVTSAQKNPTAFYLCASSIRTVNTGELFFGEGSRLTVL.